These 5 T cell receptor beta chains originate from one sample sequenced in a study of blood T cell repertoires in COVID-19. Generated by immunoSEQ multiplex PCR, the TCRdb table keeps only in-frame clones and is missing some. The sample lists fewer than 200,000 clones, roughly four fifths seen once, with about 2.1% in the top ten. Sequenced: peripheral blood. The receptors shown here come from an elderly woman with acute or convalescent COVID-19.

The chain couples TRBV29-1 to TRBJ1-1; D is ambiguous. The germline V and J ends were trimmed by 0 bases and 0 bases, with 5 bases remaining between them. The V gene's germline CDR1 is SQVTM and CDR2 ANQGSEA. The CDR3 spans 13 residues. The CDR3 sequence: CSVEEQLNTEAFF. In DNA, the CDR3 is TGCAGCGTTGAAGAACAATTGAACACTGAAGCTTTCTTT.

V and J are TRBV10-3 and TRBJ1-5; 9 nucleotides agree with TRBD1. After removal of 10 bases from V and 5 bases from J, the junction contained 6 bases not matched to a gene. Germline V gives CDR1 ENHRY, CDR2 SYGVKD. CDR3 length: 13 amino acids. The CDR3 DNA reads TGTGCCACCAGGGGACAGGGAGATCAGCCCCAGCATTTT. This translates into CATRGQGDQPQHF.

In its sample, this clone was seen a few times. The rearrangement joins TRBV6-5 to TRBJ1-6, with 8 bases identical to TRBD1. The CDR3 is 14 amino acids. Germline V CDR1 and CDR2: MNHEY, SVGAGI. J gave up 6 bases and V 6 bases, and 4 bases lay outside the gene matches. The CDR3 here is CASRPGQVNSPLHF. The CDR3 DNA reads as TGTGCCAGCAGACCGGGACAGGTTAATTCACCCCTCCACTTT.

The V call is TRBV5-1, the J call TRBJ1-4; 8 bases line up with TRBD1. Germline V gene sequence: CDR1 SGHRS, CDR2 YFSETQ. With V trimmed by 3 bases and J by 7 bases, 8 bases remained unmatched. This CDR3 spans 15 amino acids. CDR3 amino acids: CASSSSGGRGEKLFF. CDR3 DNA: TGCGCCAGCAGCTCCTCAGGGGGCAGGGGTGAAAAACTGTTTTTT.

This chain joins TRBV19 and TRBJ1-1; TRBD1 matches 10 bases. Germline trimming cut 9 bases from V and 11 bases from J; bases unmatched to any gene: 6. The CDR3 runs to 11 residues. Germline lookup yields CDR1 LNHDA and CDR2 SQIVND (reference sequence). DNA of the CDR3: TGTGCCAGCGGACAGGGGGTAGTCGCTTTCTTT. Translation gives CASGQGVVAFF.